The sequence of this T cell receptor beta chain was determined in a study of regulatory T cells in long-lasting Graves disease. Time point meaning: persistent/refractory GD, antithyroid drugs over 5 years with positive TRAb. The TCR library was prepared using RNA isolated from PBMCs. Germline loops: CDR1 SEHNR, CDR2 FQNEAQ (reference sequence). There are 17 residues in the CDR3. The ends lost 2 bases at V and 1 base at J; junction bases unmatched: 3. Construction of the TCR beta libraries employed iRepertoire HTBI primers in conjunction with Arm-PCR of CDR3 regions. Via MiXCR, TCRdb re-called the multiplex PCR reads, giving one row per CDR3 protein. The sample comprises 350,000 to 450,000 distinct CDR3 sequences, roughly 23% of which are singletons, and roughly a quarter rests with the top ten.

The sequence derives from a woman in her thirties or forties with Graves disease. The chain has TRBV7-9 and TRBJ1-3; 12 bases align to TRBD1. The sequences come from peripheral blood mononuclear cells (PBMCs), collected when the disease was refractory, from a patient treated with antithyroid drugs. The CDR3 protein is CASSLSGQGASGNTIYF. Written as DNA, the CDR3 is TGTGCCAGCAGCTTATCGGGACAGGGGGCGTCTGGAAACACCATATATTTT.